Detailed here is one T cell receptor (beta chain). The sample is drawn from a study of human T cells and chemical hapten exposure. Single cDNA molecules in the library carried unique molecular identifiers attached during preparation. In TCRdb, the RACE reads were re-called with MiXCR into one record per CDR3 protein. This table has fewer than 100,000 distinct CDR3 sequences, approximately 8.1% appearing once. The V end lost 7 bases, the J end lost 8 bases, and 12 bases lay between the germline ends. Germline V gene lookup returns CDR1 MNHEY and CDR2 SVGAGI. The CDR3 runs to 12 residues. Regarding time point: healthy volunteer bleed at 6 weeks. Total RNA extraction was carried out from unfractionated whole blood.

The sample comprised whole blood. The chain employs TRBV6-5 and TRBJ2-4; D is possibly TRBD1 or TRBD2 (5 bases each). This receptor was obtained from a female donor in good health. Some clones in this sample may be carry-over from other donors' samples. The DNA for the CDR3 is TGTGCCAGCACCCAAAGGGGAGACATTCAGTACTTC. Amino acids: CASTQRGDIQYF.